This T cell receptor beta chain came from a study of CD8 T cells in ankylosing spondylitis. Whole-study findings and limits: Earlier reports found some motif variants in synovial fluid and blood in reactive arthritis. Disease-linked clones had a CD8+ phenotype and relatively low frequency in peripheral blood. As reported, disease-linked clones showed significant enrichment in matched ankylosing spondylitis synovial fluid.

CDR1 and CDR2 from the germline V gene are LGHNT and FRNRAP. The CDR3 length is 14 residues. Trimming pared 1 base from V and 0 bases from J, leaving 7 bases between. Preparation of TCR beta libraries was done by quantitative 5'-RACE with molecular barcodes. TCRdb re-called the 5' RACE reads through MiXCR, storing one row per CDR3 protein. The sample includes around 340,000 distinct CDR3 sequences, approximately 14% of them seen just once. Note on this clonotype: As yet, its antigen is unknown.

The chain couples TRBV12-5 to TRBJ2-7; D gene uncertain. This clonotype originated in a male donor with ankylosing spondylitis or in good health (not recorded which). Material for sequencing was blood, either unsorted or a sorted T cell fraction (not recorded which). The DNA of the CDR3 is TGTGCTAGTGGTTTGGCAAGGGTCTCCTACGAGCAGTACTTC. Encoded protein: CASGLARVSYEQYF.